The rows below give T cell receptor beta chains drawn from one sample of a study of neurological immune-mediated disorders. Each CDR3 protein gets one entry after TCRdb re-called the 5' RACE reads with MiXCR. This table has more than 60,000 distinct CDR3 sequences, around 3.8% appearing once. Sequences were obtained from PBMCs. These receptors originate from a woman aged 45-60 years with multiple sclerosis. Each CDR3 is given without its conserved first and last residue. Fields, in order: clone size, J gene, V gene, CDR3 protein. Rows give clone size only sometimes, using once, few, many, or a class for an expanded clone.

>-|TRBJ1-5|TRBV28
ASSPSLGLQPQN
>many|TRBJ1-1|TRBV5-1
ASSPERVATEAF
>many|TRBJ2-1|TRBV7-3
ASSRDGTYNEQF
>many|TRBJ1-2|TRBV3-1
ASSQESQVGGYT
>many|TRBJ1-1|TRBV5-1
ASSLVMGEGQEAF
>many|TRBJ2-1|TRBV11-2
ASSSLAGVDNEQF
>-|TRBJ1-5|TRBV12-3/TRBV12-4
ASSRTVNQPQH
>many|TRBJ2-7|TRBV24-1
ATSERDSSYEQY
>few|TRBJ2-3|TRBV5-4
ASSLVTSGFSTDTQY
>few|TRBJ2-5|TRBV7-6
ASSFADRDGTQY
>many|TRBJ2-1|TRBV27
ASSPRLTRNEQF
>many|TRBJ2-7|TRBV7-2
ASSTLAGGQHEQY
>many|TRBJ2-1|TRBV5-1
ASSFSGRPAYNEQF
>many|TRBJ2-5|TRBV5-1
ASSPGGGQETQY
>many|TRBJ1-5|TRBV5-5
ASSLEGGNQPQH
>many|TRBJ1-3|TRBV7-6
ASSSDRSSGNTIY
>many|TRBJ1-2|TRBV12-3/TRBV12-4
ASPLGS
>many|TRBJ2-3|TRBV20-1
SARVDSRVDTQY
>many|TRBJ2-1|TRBV4-2
ASRGDPYNEQF
>-|TRBJ1-5|TRBV12-3/TRBV12-4
ASSLDTINQPQH
>many|TRBJ1-1|TRBV6-2/TRBV6-3
ASSYVPFESSNTEAF
>few|TRBJ2-3|TRBV7-2
ASSLFPLGEVDTQY
>many|TRBJ1-1|TRBV7-8
ASSLERGLVTEAF
>many|TRBJ1-2|TRBV12-3/TRBV12-4
ASSFRARSNDGYT
>few|TRBJ1-1|TRBV4-3
ASSQDEATGGGRRGPMNTEAF
>many|TRBJ2-7|TRBV7-9
ASSLKGAYEQY
>many|TRBJ2-2|TRBV5-1
ASSRGVQNTGELF
>many|TRBJ2-3|TRBV3-1
ASSLLSDTQY
>few|TRBJ2-3|TRBV5-1
ASRVADTDTQY
>many|TRBJ1-4|TRBV7-2
ASSLATATNEKLF
>many|TRBJ2-2|TRBV27
ASTLRRGNTGELF
>-|TRBJ1-1|TRBV27
ASSLEKGSEAF
>many|TRBJ1-1|TRBV29-1
SVFNTGGLGTEAF
>few|TRBJ1-1|TRBV3-1
ASSQALREGQNTEAF
>many|TRBJ1-1|TRBV7-9
ASSLGLVTEAF
>many|TRBJ2-1|TRBV7-6
ASSPPGLAGGNYNEQF
>-|TRBJ1-2|TRBV29-1
SVEDTSSGYT
>many|TRBJ1-2|TRBV13
ASSLVGQYYGYT
>once|TRBJ1-1|TRBV24-1
ATSDSGKRTEAF
>many|TRBJ2-6|TRBV6-2/TRBV6-3
ASSLAKHSGSSGANVLT
>many|TRBJ2-3|TRBV29-1
SVETGGADTQY
>many|TRBJ1-1|TRBV4-3
ASSQDLSSGAHFGTEAF
>many|TRBJ1-1|TRBV7-8
ASSPQVQGGTEAF
>many|TRBJ2-2|TRBV7-8
ASSLLVSSNTGELF
>many|TRBJ2-5|TRBV5-1
ASSLAVGGTQETQY
>many|TRBJ1-5|TRBV12-3/TRBV12-4
ASSPTGGNQPQH
>many|TRBJ2-7|TRBV20-1
SARDLDRVREYEQY
>many|TRBJ2-1|TRBV5-1
ASSQIPGGSEQF
>few|TRBJ1-4|TRBV5-1
ASSVIGTQFTRGELF